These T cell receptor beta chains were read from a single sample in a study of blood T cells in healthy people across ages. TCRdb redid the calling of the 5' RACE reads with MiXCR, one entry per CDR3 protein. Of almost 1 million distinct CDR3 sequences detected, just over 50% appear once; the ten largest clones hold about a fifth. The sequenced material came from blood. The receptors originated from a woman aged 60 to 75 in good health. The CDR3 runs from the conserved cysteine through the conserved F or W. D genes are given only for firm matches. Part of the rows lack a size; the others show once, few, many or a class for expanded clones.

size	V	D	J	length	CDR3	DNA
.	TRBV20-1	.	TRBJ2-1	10	CSAARDEQFF	TGCAGTGCTGCCAGGGATGAGCAGTTCTTC
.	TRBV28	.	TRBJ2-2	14	CASNHHKNTGELFF	TGTGCCAGCAATCACCATAAGAACACCGGGGAGCTGTTTTTT
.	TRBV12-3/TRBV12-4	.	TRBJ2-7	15	CASSPRGKSSYEQYF	TGTGCCAGCAGCCCCCGGGGGAAGAGCTCCTACGAGCAGTACTTC
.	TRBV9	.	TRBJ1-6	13	CASSVFVGSPLHF	TGTGCCAGCAGCGTATTCGTTGGATCACCCCTCCACTTT
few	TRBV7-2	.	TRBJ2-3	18	CASSLWGEWPWSIDTQYF	TGTGCCAGCAGCTTATGGGGTGAATGGCCTTGGAGTATCGATACGCAGTATTTT
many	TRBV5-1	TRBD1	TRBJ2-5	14	CASSLQGALETQYF	TGCGCCAGCAGCTTACAGGGGGCCTTGGAGACCCAGTACTTC
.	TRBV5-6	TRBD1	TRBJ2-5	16	CASSSRGTGGRETQYF	TGTGCCAGCAGCAGTAGAGGGACAGGGGGAAGAGAGACCCAGTACTTC
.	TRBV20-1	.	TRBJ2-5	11	CSAPGRETQYF	TGCAGTGCTCCCGGGAGAGAGACCCAGTACTTC
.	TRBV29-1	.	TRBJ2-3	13	CSGVGQSTDTQYF	TGCAGCGGTGTAGGGCAGAGCACAGATACGCAGTATTTT
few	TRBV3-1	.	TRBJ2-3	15	CASSQDPGYTDTQYF	TGTGCCAGCAGCCAAGATCCCGGGTATACAGATACGCAGTATTTT
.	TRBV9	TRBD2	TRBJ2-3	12	CASGPWEGDGYF	TGTGCCAGCGGCCCCTGGGAGGGAGATGGGTATTTT
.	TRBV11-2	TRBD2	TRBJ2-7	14	CASSLGAGYNEQYF	TGTGCCAGCAGCTTAGGAGCGGGGTACAACGAGCAGTACTTC
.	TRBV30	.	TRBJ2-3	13	CAWSVLATDTQYF	TGTGCCTGGAGTGTGCTAGCGACAGATACGCAGTATTTT
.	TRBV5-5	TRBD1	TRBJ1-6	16	CASKSSRTGLEGPLHF	TGTGCCAGCAAATCCTCACGGACAGGTCTAGAAGGACCCCTCCACTTT
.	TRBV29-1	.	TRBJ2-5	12	CSVLTGQETQYF	TGCAGCGTGTTGACAGGCCAAGAGACCCAGTACTTC
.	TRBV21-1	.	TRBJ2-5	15	CASSKWPPKGDEQYF	TGTGCCAGCAGCAAATGGCCCCCTAAGGGCGATGAGCAGTACTTC
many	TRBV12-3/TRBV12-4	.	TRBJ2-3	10	CASSGDTQYF	TGTGCCAGCAGTGGAGATACGCAGTATTTT
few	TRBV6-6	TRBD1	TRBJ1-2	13	CASNSDRAGGYTF	TGTGCCAGCAACTCTGACAGGGCGGGTGGCTACACCTTC
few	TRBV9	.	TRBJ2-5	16	CASSVHPTLGGETQYF	TGTGCCAGCAGCGTCCACCCTACACTAGGCGGGGAGACCCAGTACTTC
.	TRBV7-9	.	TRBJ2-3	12	CSSSSGLGTQYF	TGTTCCAGCAGTTCTGGTTTGGGTACGCAGTATTTT
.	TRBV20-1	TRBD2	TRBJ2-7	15	CSAYSDSGNSYEQYF	TGCAGTGCTTACTCGGATAGCGGGAACTCCTACGAGCAGTACTTC
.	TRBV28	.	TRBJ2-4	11	CASSFGKKQYF	TGTGCCAGCAGTTTCGGGAAAAAGCAGTACTTC
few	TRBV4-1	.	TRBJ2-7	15	CASSQVFESNYEQYF	TGCGCCAGCAGCCAAGTTTTTGAGTCAAACTACGAGCAGTACTTC
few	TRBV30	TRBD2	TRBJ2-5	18	CAWSVPLEGAGGPKTQYF	TGTGCCTGGAGTGTTCCCCTGGAGGGAGCGGGAGGGCCAAAGACCCAGTACTTC
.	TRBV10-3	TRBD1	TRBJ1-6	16	CAISESTGGSDSPLHF	TGTGCCATCAGTGAGTCGACAGGGGGTTCGGATTCACCCCTCCACTTT
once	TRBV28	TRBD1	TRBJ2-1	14	CASSPGGSYNERFF	TGTGCCAGCAGTCCAGGGGGCTCCTACAATGAGCGGTTCTTC
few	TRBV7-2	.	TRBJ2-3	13	CASTLRRTDTQYF	TGTGCCAGCACCTTGAGACGCACAGATACGCAGTATTTT
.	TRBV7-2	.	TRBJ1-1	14	CASSYGQLNTEAFF	TGTGCCAGCAGCTATGGACAGTTGAACACTGAAGCTTTCTTT
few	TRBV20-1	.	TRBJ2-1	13	CSASLTYYNEQFF	TGCAGTGCTAGTTTGACCTACTACAATGAGCAGTTCTTC
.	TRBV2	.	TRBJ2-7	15	CASSEQGGGHYEQYF	TGTGCCAGCAGTGAACAGGGGGGAGGGCACTACGAGCAGTACTTC
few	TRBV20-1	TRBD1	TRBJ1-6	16	CSARRVGDSVDSPLHF	TGCAGTGCTAGGAGGGTCGGGGACAGTGTCGATTCACCCCTCCACTTT
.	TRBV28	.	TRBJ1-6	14	CASSLWGARSPLHF	TGTGCCAGCAGCCTTTGGGGGGCCCGATCACCCCTCCACTTT
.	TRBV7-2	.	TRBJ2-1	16	CASSLGWRSSYNEQFF	TGTGCCAGCAGCTTAGGTTGGCGGAGCTCCTACAATGAGCAGTTCTTC
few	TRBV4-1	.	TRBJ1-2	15	CASSQEAQSVDGYTF	TGCGCCAGCAGCCAAGAAGCGCAGTCGGTCGATGGCTACACCTTC
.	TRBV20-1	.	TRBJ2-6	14	CSARESAGANVLTF	TGCAGTGCTAGGGAAAGTGCTGGGGCCAACGTCCTGACTTTC
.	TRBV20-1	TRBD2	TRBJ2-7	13	CSAEGGRDYEQYF	TGCAGTGCAGAAGGCGGGAGAGATTACGAGCAGTACTTC
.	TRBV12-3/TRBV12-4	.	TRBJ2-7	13	CASSRWAGTEQYF	TGTGCCAGCAGTCGCTGGGCAGGGACCGAGCAGTACTTC
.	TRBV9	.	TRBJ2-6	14	CASSKRSGANVLTF	TGTGCCAGCAGCAAGCGATCTGGGGCCAACGTCCTGACTTTC
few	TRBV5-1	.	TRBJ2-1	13	CASSLPSPNEQFF	TGCGCCAGCAGCTTGCCTAGCCCCAATGAGCAGTTCTTC
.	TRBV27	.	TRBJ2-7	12	CASRGHSYEQYF	TGTGCCAGCAGGGGGCACTCCTACGAGCAGTACTTC
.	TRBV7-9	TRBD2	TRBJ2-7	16	CASRHTTSGSPYEQYF	TGTGCCAGCAGGCACACAACTAGCGGGAGTCCGTACGAGCAGTACTTC
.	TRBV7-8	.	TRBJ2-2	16	CAISLGAAPNTGELFF	TGTGCCATCAGCTTAGGCGCGGCCCCGAACACCGGGGAGCTGTTTTTT
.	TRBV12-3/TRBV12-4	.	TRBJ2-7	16	CASSLAGTGSGYEQYF	TGTGCCAGCAGTTTAGCAGGCACAGGGTCAGGCTACGAGCAGTACTTC
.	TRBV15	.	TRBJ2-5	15	CATSSGLGGDGTQYF	TGTGCCACCAGCAGTGGACTTGGAGGGGACGGGACCCAGTACTTC
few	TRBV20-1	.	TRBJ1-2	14	CSARVAREAYGYTF	TGCAGTGCTAGAGTCGCCAGGGAGGCTTATGGCTACACCTTC
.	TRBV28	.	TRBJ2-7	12	CASLGGSYEQYF	TGTGCCAGCCTAGGAGGGTCCTACGAGCAGTACTTC
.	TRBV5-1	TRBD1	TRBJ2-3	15	CATSSGTGGTDTQYF	TGCGCCACCTCATCCGGGACAGGAGGCACAGATACGCAGTATTTT
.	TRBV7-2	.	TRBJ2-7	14	CASSLEFRPYEQYF	TGTGCCAGCAGCTTAGAATTCAGACCCTACGAGCAGTACTTC
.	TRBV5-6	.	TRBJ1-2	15	CASSLVVSESNGYTF	TGTGCCAGCAGCTTGGTGGTTTCAGAATCTAATGGCTACACCTTC
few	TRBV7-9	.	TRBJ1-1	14	CASSAGRVGAEAFF	TGTGCCAGCAGCGCAGGAAGAGTCGGCGCTGAAGCTTTCTTT
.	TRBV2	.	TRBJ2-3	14	CASTLGKSTDTQYF	TGTGCCAGCACTTTGGGGAAGAGCACAGATACGCAGTATTTT
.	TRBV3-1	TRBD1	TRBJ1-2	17	CASSLAMRAGGGYGYTF	TGTGCCAGCAGCCTAGCAATGAGGGCAGGGGGCGGCTATGGCTACACCTTC
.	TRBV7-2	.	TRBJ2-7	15	CASSPKVGLDYEQYF	TGTGCCAGCAGCCCTAAGGTTGGTCTCGACTACGAGCAGTACTTC
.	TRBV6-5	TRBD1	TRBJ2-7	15	CASSRRRTGGSEQYF	TGTGCCAGCAGTAGACGCCGGACAGGGGGCTCCGAGCAGTACTTC
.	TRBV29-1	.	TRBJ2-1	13	CSVPGPSYNEQFF	TGCAGCGTCCCCGGTCCTAGTTACAATGAGCAGTTCTTC
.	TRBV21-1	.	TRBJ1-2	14	CASSKSPEIYGYTF	TGTGCCAGCAGCAAATCCCCAGAAATCTATGGCTACACCTTC
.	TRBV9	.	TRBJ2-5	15	CASSVRGSEKETQYF	TGTGCCAGTAGCGTACGGGGTAGCGAGAAAGAGACCCAGTACTTC
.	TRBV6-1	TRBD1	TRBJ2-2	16	CASKAEDRGRSGELFF	TGTGCCAGCAAAGCAGAGGACAGGGGTCGTTCCGGGGAGCTGTTTTTT
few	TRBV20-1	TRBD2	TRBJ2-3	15	CSARASGRTADTQYF	TGCAGTGCTAGAGCCAGCGGGAGAACTGCAGATACGCAGTATTTT
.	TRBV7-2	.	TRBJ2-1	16	CASSLARSVPYNEQFF	TGTGCCAGCAGCTTAGCGAGAAGCGTACCCTACAATGAGCAGTTCTTC